This T cell receptor (beta chain) was identified in a study of cytomegalovirus exposure and HLA in healthy donors. Of note for this clone: Its matching antigen is unknown.

The study's findings and limits: Cytomegalovirus-associated TCR beta chains were listed, numbering around 150. In a later analysis, HLA-C alleles had the fewest associated TCRs, DRB1 alleles the most. The study had only CMV serostatus as immune exposure information. For presence/absence analyses, sequencing depth was assumed to be roughly uniform across donors.

Both 60 Vbeta primers and 13 Jbeta primers went into the PCR. Generated by immunoSEQ multiplex PCR, the TCRdb table keeps only in-frame clones and is missing some. Its listing shows 100,000 to 150,000 clones. The receptor was derived from a man aged 30 to 39 in good health and CMV-seronegative. The specimen was PBMCs.

CDR3 DNA: TGCAGCGTCACGACAGGGGACACTGAAGCTTTCTTT. Translated: CSVTTGDTEAFF. This chain links TRBV29-1 with TRBJ1-1; 8 bases agree with TRBD1. V was pared by 6 bases and J by 3 bases, with 3 bases of the junction left unmatched. Germline V gives CDR1 SQVTM, CDR2 ANQGSEA. The CDR3 totals 12 residues. Looking up the rest from reference TRBV29-1 and TRBJ1-1 gives the full variable domain: SAVISQKPSRDICQRGTSLTIQCQVDSQVTMMFWYRQQPGQSLTLIATANQGSEATYESGFVIDKFPISRPNLTFSTLTVSNMSPEDSSIYLCSVTTGDTEAFFGQGTRLTVV.